The text below deals with one T cell receptor beta chain. Its antigen is unidentified. The sample holds other DNA sequences that translate to the same CDR3. This sample is drawn from a study of T cell responses to AZD1222 COVID-19 vaccine. Study results and caveats: Scientists sampled the repertoires only once the peak T cell response had passed. Close to half of all spike-specific TCRs reportedly target regions of the variants that are unmutated.

The CDR3 runs 13 residues. Trimming removed 7 bases from V and 7 bases from J; junction bases left unmatched: 5. Germline V lookup: CDR1 MNHEY, CDR2 SMNVEV (reference sequence). TCRdb's copy holds only in-frame clones and misses some; the assay was immunoSEQ multiplex PCR. In the table there are roughly 200,000 clones, approximately 93% of which are singletons. The chain uses TRBV27 and TRBJ2-1; 9 nucleotides line up with TRBD2. The sample consisted of peripheral blood, taken 28 days after the second AZD1222 dose. This receptor was identified in an adult who received the AZD1222 COVID-19 vaccine. Here the CDR3 DNA reads TGTGCCAGCATCAGACTAGCGGAAAATGAGCAGTTCTTC. As protein: CASIRLAENEQFF.